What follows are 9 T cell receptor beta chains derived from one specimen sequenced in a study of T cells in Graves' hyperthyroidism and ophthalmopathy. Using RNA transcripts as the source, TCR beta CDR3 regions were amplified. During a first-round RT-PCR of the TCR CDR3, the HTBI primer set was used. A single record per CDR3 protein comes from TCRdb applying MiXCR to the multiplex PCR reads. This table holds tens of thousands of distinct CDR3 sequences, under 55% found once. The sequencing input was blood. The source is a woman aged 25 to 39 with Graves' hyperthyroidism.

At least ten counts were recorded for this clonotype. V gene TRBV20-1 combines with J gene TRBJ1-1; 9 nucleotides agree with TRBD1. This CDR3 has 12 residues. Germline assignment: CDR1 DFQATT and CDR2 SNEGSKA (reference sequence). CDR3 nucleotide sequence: TGCAGGCCGGGACAGGGTTCAACGGAGTTTTTCTTT. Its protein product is CRPGQGSTEFFF.

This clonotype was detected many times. CDR3 nucleotides: TGTGCCAGCAGCTTCTACGTACAGGGGGCGACCACTGAAGCTTTCTTT. It encodes CASSFYVQGATTEAFF. The gene calls are TRBV7-9 and TRBJ1-1, with TRBD1 matching 9 bases. Per germline, CDR1 SEHNR and CDR2 FQNEAQ (reference sequence). The J segment lost 4 bases and the V segment lost 3 bases, leaving 9 bases of the junction unmatched. This CDR3 has 16 amino acids.

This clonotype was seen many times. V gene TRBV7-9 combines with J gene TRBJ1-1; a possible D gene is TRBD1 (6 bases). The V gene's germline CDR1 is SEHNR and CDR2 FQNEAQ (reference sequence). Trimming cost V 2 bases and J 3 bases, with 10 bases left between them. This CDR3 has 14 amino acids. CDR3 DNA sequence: TGTGCCAGCAGCTTAAGTAGGACAGACACTGAAGCTTTCTTT. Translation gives CASSLSRTDTEAFF.

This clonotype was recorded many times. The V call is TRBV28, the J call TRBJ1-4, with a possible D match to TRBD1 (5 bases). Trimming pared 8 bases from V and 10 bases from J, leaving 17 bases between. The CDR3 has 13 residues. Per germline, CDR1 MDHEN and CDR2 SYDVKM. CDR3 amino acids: CASSLGGEGKLFF. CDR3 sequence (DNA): TGTGCCAGCTCCTTGGGAGGGGAGGGAAAACTGTTTTTT. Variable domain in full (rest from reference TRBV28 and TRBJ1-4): DVKVTQSSRYLVKRTGEKVFLECVQDMDHENMFWYRQDPGLGLRLIYFSYDVKMKEKGDIPEGYSVSREKKERFSLILESASTNQTSMYLCASSLGGEGKLFFGSGTQLSVL.

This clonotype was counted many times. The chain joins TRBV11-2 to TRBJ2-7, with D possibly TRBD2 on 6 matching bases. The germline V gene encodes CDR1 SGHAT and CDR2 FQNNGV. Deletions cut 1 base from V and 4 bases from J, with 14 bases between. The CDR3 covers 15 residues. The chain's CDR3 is CASSLGVRSGYEQYF. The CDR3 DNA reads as TGTGCCAGCAGCTTAGGTGTACGGAGCGGGTACGAGCAGTACTTC.

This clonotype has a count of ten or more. CDR3 DNA sequence: TGTGCCAGTAGTACCCAGGCGAGGGGGAAGGGCACTGAAGCTTTCTTT. This codes for CASSTQARGKGTEAFF. The chain recombines TRBV19 with TRBJ1-1; possible D gene TRBD1, 6 bases. The CDR3 has 16 amino acids. CDR1 and CDR2 from the germline V gene are LNHDA and SQIVND (reference sequence). V was pared by 4 bases and J by 4 bases, with 19 bases between.

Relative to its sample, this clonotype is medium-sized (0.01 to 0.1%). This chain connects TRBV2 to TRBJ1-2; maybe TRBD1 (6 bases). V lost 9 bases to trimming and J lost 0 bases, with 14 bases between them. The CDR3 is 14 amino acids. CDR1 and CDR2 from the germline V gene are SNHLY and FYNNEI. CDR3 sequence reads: CARKLRGTNYGYTF. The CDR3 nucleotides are TGTGCCAGGAAACTCAGGGGAACTAACTATGGCTACACCTTC.

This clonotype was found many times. The DNA for the CDR3 is TGTGCCAGCAGCCAAGACGCGGGGTGGACCGGGGAGCTGTTTTTT. Residues: CASSQDAGWTGELFF. This chain links TRBV14 with TRBJ2-2, with D maybe TRBD2 (6 bases). This CDR3 spans 15 amino acids. Germline-derived CDR1 and CDR2 are SGHDN and FVKESK. The germline V and J ends were trimmed by 0 bases and 5 bases, with 10 bases remaining between them.

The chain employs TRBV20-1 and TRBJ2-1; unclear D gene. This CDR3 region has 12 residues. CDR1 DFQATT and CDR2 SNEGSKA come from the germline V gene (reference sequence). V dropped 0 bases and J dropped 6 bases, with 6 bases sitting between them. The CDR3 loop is CSARDPGNEQFF. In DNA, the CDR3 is TGCAGTGCTAGAGATCCGGGCAATGAGCAGTTCTTC.